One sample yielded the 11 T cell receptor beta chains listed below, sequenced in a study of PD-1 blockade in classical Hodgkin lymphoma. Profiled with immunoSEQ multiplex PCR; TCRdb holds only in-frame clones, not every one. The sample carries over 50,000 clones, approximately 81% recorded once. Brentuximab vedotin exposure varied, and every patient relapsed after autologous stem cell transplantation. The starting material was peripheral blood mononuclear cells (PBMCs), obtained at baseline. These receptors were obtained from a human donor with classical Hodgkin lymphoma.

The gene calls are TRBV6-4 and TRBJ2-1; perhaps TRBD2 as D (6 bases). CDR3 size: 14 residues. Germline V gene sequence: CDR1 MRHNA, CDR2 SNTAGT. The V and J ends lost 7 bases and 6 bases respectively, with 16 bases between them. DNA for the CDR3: TGTGCCAGCAAATCACTAGCATCCGGCAATGAGCAGTTCTTC. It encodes CASKSLASGNEQFF.

The CDR3, as DNA: TGTGCCAGCATAGGGGGCGCAGAGGGCTACACCTTC. Its protein is CASIGGAEGYTF. V and J are TRBV2 and TRBJ1-2; 7 bases are shared with TRBD1. J gave up 8 bases and V 7 bases, and 7 bases lay outside the gene matches. The germline gives CDR1 SNHLY, CDR2 FYNNEI. The CDR3 is 12 amino acids.

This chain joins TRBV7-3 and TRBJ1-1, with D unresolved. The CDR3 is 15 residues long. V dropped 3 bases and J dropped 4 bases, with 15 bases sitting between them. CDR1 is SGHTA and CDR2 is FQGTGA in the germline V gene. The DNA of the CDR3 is TGTGCCAGCAGCTTGGACGGATCAGAGGGCACTGAAGCTTTCTTT. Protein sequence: CASSLDGSEGTEAFF.

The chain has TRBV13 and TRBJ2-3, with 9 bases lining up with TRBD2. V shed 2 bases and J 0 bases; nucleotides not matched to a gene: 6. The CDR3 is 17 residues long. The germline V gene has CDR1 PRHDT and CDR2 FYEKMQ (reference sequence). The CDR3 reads CASSLPSGIVSTDTQYF. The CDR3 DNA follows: TGTGCCAGCAGCTTACCTAGCGGGATTGTAAGCACAGATACGCAGTATTTT. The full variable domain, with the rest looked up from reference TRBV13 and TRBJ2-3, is AAGVIQSPRHLIKEKRETATLKCYPIPRHDTVYWYQQGPGQDPQFLISFYEKMQSDKGSIPDRFSAQQFSDYHSELNMSSLELGDSALYFCASSLPSGIVSTDTQYFGPGTRLTVL.

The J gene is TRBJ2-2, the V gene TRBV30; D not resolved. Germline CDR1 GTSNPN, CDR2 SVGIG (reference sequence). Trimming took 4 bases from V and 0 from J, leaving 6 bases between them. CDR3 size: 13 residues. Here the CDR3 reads CAWMGPNTGELFF. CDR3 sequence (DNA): TGTGCCTGGATGGGCCCGAACACCGGGGAGCTGTTTTTT. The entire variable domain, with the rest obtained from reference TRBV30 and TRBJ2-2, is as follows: SQTIHQWPATLVQPVGSPLSLECTVEGTSNPNLYWYRQAAGRGLQLLFYSVGIGQISSEVPQNLSASRPQDRQFILSSKKLLLSDSGFYLCAWMGPNTGELFFGEGSRLTVL.

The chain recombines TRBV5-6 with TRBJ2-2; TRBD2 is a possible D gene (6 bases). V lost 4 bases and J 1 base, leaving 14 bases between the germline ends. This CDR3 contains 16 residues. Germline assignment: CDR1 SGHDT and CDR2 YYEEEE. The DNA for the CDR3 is TGTGCCAGCAGCCTTCCGGGCGGGATGAACACCGGGGAGCTGTTTTTT. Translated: CASSLPGGMNTGELFF.

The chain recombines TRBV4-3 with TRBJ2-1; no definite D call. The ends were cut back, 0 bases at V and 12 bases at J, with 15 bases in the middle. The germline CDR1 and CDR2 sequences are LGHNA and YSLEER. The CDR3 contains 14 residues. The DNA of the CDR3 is TGCGCCAGCAGCCAAGATCTGGGAATCGACTGGCAGTTCTTC. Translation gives CASSQDLGIDWQFF.

The CDR3 protein is CASSLASGQTYEQYF. The CDR3 DNA sequence: TGTGCCAGCAGCTTAGCCTCGGGACAGACCTACGAGCAGTACTTC. J is TRBJ2-7 and V is TRBV7-9; 7 positions match TRBD1. J gave up 2 bases and V 0 bases, and 4 bases lay outside the gene matches. Per germline, CDR1 SEHNR and CDR2 FQNEAQ (reference sequence). There are 15 residues in the CDR3.

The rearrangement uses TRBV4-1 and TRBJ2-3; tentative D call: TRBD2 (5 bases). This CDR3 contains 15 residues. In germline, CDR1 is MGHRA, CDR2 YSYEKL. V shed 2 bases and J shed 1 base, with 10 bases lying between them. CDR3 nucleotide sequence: TGCGCCAGCAGCCAACCGCGGGCCCGCACAGATACGCAGTATTTT. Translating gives CASSQPRARTDTQYF.

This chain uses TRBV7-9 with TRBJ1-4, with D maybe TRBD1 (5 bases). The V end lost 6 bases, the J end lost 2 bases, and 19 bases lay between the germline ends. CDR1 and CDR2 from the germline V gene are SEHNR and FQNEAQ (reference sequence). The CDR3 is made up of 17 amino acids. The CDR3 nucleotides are TGTGCCAGCAGTCGAGCGGTAGGGGATTGGACTAATGAAAAACTGTTTTTT. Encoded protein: CASSRAVGDWTNEKLFF.

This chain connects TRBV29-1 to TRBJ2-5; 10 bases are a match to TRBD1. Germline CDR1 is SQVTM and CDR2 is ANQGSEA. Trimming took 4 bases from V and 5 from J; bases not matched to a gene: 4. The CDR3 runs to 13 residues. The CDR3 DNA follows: TGCAGCGTTGTTAGGGGACAGGGGGAGACCCAGTACTTC. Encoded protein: CSVVRGQGETQYF.